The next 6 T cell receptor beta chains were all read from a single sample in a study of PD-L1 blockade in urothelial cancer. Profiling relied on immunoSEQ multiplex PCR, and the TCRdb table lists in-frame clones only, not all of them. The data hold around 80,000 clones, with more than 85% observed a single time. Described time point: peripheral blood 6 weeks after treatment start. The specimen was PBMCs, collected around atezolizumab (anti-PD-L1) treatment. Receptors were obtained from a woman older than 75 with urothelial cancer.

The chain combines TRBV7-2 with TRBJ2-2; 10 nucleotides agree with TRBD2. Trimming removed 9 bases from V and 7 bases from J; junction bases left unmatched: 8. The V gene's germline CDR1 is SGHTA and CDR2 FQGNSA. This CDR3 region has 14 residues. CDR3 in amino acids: CASRTSGTNGELFF. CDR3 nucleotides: TGTGCCAGTCGGACTAGCGGAACAAACGGGGAGCTGTTTTTT. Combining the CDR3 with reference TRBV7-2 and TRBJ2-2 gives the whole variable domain GAGVSQSPSNKVTEKGKDVELRCDPISGHTALYWYRQSLGQGLEFLIYFQGNSAPDKSGLPSDRFSAERTGGSVSTLTIQRTQQEDSAVYLCASRTSGTNGELFFGEGSRLTVL.

This CDR3 reads CASSIDGTGTYEQYF. DNA for the CDR3: TGTGCCAGTAGTATAGATGGGACAGGGACCTACGAGCAGTACTTC. The chain carries TRBV19 and TRBJ2-7; the match to TRBD1 covers 9 bases. Germline-derived CDR1 and CDR2 are LNHDA and SQIVND (reference sequence). The CDR3 has 15 residues. V dropped 0 bases and J dropped 2; count of bases not matched to a gene: 2.

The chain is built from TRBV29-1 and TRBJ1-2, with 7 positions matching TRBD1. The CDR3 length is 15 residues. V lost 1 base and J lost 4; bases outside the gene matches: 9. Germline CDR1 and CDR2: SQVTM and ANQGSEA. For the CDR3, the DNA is TGCAGCGTTGAAGGATCCGGGGCAGGGGGCTATGGCTACACCTTC. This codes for CSVEGSGAGGYGYTF. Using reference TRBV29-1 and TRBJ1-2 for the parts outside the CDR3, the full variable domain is SAVISQKPSRDICQRGTSLTIQCQVDSQVTMMFWYRQQPGQSLTLIATANQGSEATYESGFVIDKFPISRPNLTFSTLTVSNMSPEDSSIYLCSVEGSGAGGYGYTFGSGTRLTVV.

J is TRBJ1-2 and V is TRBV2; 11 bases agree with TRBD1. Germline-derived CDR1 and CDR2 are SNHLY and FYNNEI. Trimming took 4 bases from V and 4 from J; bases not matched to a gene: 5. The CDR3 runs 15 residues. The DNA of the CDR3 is TGTGCCAGCAGTGCCGGGACAGGGGGGAGCTATGGCTACACCTTC. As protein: CASSAGTGGSYGYTF.

CDR3 sequence reads: CAISESPGDEQYF. For the CDR3, the DNA is TGTGCCATCAGTGAGTCGCCGGGGGACGAGCAGTACTTC. The rearrangement uses TRBV10-3 and TRBJ2-7; the D gene is possibly TRBD2 (6 bases). In germline, CDR1 is ENHRY, CDR2 SYGVKD. V was pared by 0 bases and J by 5 bases, with 8 bases between. The length of the CDR3 is 13 residues.

DNA of the CDR3: TGTGCCAGCAGCCCTGGACAGGCCAGCACTGAAGCTTTCTTT. This codes for CASSPGQASTEAFF. This chain uses TRBV7-3 with TRBJ1-1, with 7 bases fitting TRBD1. J lost 4 bases, V lost 5 bases, and 7 bases had no gene match. Per the germline V gene, CDR1 is SGHTA and CDR2 is FQGTGA. This CDR3 spans 14 amino acids.